This T cell receptor (beta chain) was profiled in a study of blood T cells in healthy people across ages (dated by TCRdb to between 2014 and 2016). General notes on the study: In model experiments, roughly one uniquely barcoded TCR beta cDNA molecule per two T cells was captured by template switching. The study measured age-related changes in TCR beta repertoire diversity using deep sequencing normalized with unique cDNA molecular identifiers. The donors were divided into four age groups: young (average around 17 years), middle-aged (almost 40), aged (62) and long-lived (about 80). Donors of different ages were randomly distributed across sequencing lanes to avoid experimental bias. For two donors (one aged 18 to 29 and one aged 80 or older), the study analyzed two additional independent replicas of 1 million unique cDNA reads from the same blood draw. General conclusions and limits of the study: Total diversity estimates from one million sequenced T cells were considered lower bounds and underestimates. A strong correlation was found between observed TCR beta diversity and the percentage of naive T cells measured by flow cytometry. The long-lived group showed more naive CD4+ T cells, fewer expanded clones and increased TCR diversity than the aged group, suggesting age selection. Because donor CMV infection status was unknown, age-related changes in expanded clonotypes were potentially confounded. As age increased, observed TCR beta diversity per million T cells dropped in a roughly linear way, and a significant reduction was already evident by age roughly 36. Bulk unsorted PBMC profiling prevented conclusive comparison of naive and antigen-experienced compartments.

With respect to this clonotype: Its specific antigen is unknown. Base qualities are not at hand, and no much larger clone is one base apart.

The CDR3 sequence holds 15 residues, the cysteine and phenylalanine included. CDR3 DNA only is kept here, 45 bases in frame from base 1. As encoded in the germline V gene (reference sequence), CDR1 is SEHNR while CDR2 is FQNEAQ. V is cut by 3 bases and J by 4 bases, and the space between the germline ends is 14 bases. Receptor amplification or capture employed 5' RACE. Sequencing took place on an Illumina HiSeq 2500. A second roughly 6 to 12 cycle PCR used a sample-barcoded 5' primer and a J-beta primer mix. Each TCR beta cDNA molecule received a unique molecular identifier from a template-switch 5' adaptor carrying 12 random nucleotides. Each sample yielded at least 3 million CDR3-containing paired-end reads. First-strand cDNA synthesis was performed from all RNA using the Mint cDNA synthesis kit, with priming by a TRBC-specific oligonucleotide. After uracil-DNA glycosylase treatment, a first 18-cycle PCR used universal primers M1SS and BC2_uni_R on all cDNA. The paper's data handling went like this. For normalization, 1 million high-quality reads were randomly selected from each sample, with every read carrying a distinct molecular identifier. Instead of being binned into consensus sequences, reads that shared molecular identifiers were thrown out. CDR3 identification, clonotype clustering and error correction used MiTCR with a Q25 quality threshold and the strictest error-elimination algorithm. A nonparametric unseen species model using Euler transformation provided a lower-bound estimate of total TCR beta diversity. The public reads were quality trimmed at Q25 with fastp and then assembled into clones with MiXCR by TCRdb, keeping productive beta chains. Records with the same CDR3 protein are collapsed into one entry carrying the most frequent genes and DNA. TCRdb, not the authors, supplied the V and J calls. The sample includes approximately 800,000 distinct CDR3 sequences, with 50% to 65% observed a single time. The ten largest account for approximately 41% of the sample.

Systemically healthy Caucasian individuals from Russia, approximately 39 in total and aged roughly 6 to 90 years, were included as donors. About 9.8 milliliters of peripheral blood were drawn from each donor into EDTA-treated Vacutainer tubes. Ficoll-Paque density-gradient centrifugation was used to isolate PBMCs, with at least 7 million per sample. Trizol reagent was used to extract total RNA from PBMCs, with at least 6 micrograms per sample. Naive CD45RAhigh/CD27high T cell percentages were measured by flow cytometry on a PBMC aliquot from every donor. Sequencing was performed on blood. The chain joins TRBV7-9 to TRBJ2-3; the D segment could be TRBD1, given 5 matching bases. The clonotype comes from a man older than 75 in good health. The CDR3 in this case is CASSLGRVDADTQYF. Read as DNA, the sequence is TGTGCCAGCAGCTTGGGCAGGGTGGATGCAGATACGCAGTATTTT.